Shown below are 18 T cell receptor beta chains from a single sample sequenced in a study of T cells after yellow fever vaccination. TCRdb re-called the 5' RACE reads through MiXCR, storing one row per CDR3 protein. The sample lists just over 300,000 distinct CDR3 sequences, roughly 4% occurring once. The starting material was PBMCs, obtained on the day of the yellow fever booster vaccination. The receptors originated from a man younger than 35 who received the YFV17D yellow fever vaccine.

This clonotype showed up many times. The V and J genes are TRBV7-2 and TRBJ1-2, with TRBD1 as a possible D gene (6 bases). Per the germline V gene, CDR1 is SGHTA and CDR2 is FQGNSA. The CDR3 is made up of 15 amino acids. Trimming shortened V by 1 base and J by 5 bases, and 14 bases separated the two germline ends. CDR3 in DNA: TGTGCCAGCAGCTTAGTAGCGGGGGGCGCATATGGCTACACCTTC. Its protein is CASSLVAGGAYGYTF.

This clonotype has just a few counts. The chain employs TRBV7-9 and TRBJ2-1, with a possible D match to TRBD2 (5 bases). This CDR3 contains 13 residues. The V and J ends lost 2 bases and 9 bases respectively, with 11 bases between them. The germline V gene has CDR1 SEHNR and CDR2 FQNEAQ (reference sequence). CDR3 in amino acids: CASSLTAAGEQFF. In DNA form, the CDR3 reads TGTGCCAGCAGCTTAACGGCGGCGGGTGAGCAGTTCTTC.

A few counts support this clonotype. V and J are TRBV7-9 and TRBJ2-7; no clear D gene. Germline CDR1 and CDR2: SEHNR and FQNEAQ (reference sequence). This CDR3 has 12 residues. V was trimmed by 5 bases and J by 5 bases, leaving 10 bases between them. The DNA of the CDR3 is TGTGCCAGCAGCCCACGGTGGGACGAGCAGTACTTC. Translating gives CASSPRWDEQYF.

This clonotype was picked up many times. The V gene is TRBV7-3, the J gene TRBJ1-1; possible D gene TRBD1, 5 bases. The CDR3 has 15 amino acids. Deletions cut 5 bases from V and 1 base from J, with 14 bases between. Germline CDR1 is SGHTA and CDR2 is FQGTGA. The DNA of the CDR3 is TGTGCCAGCAGCAAGACGGGACGGGGGAACACTGAAGCTTTCTTT. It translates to CASSKTGRGNTEAFF.

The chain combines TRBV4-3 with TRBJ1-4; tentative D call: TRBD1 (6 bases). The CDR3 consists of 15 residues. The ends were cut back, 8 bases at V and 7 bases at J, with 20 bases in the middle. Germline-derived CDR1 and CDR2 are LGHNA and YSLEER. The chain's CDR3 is CASGTQVQVTEKLFF. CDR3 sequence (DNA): TGCGCCAGCGGGACACAGGTGCAGGTTACTGAAAAACTGTTTTTT.

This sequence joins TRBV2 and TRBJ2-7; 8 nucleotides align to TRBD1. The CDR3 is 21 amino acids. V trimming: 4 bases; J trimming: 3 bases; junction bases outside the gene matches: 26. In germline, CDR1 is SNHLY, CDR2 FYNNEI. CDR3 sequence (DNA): TGTGCCAGCAGTGGGCTTTACGGGACAGGCTCAGGGCACGCTCAAGTCTACGAGCAGTACGTC. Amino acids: CASSGLYGTGSGHAQVYEQYV.

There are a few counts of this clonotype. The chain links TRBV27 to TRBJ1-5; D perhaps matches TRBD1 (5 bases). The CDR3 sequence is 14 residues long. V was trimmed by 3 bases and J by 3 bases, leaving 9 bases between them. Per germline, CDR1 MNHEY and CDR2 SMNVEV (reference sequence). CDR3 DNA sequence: TGTGCCAGCAGTTTTACAGGTGTCAATCAGCCCCAGCATTTT. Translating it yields CASSFTGVNQPQHF.

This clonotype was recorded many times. The chain's CDR3 is CASSEDRVSNTEAFF. The CDR3 DNA reads as TGTGCCAGCAGTGAAGACAGGGTAAGCAACACTGAAGCTTTCTTT. The chain is built from TRBV2 and TRBJ1-1; the D gene is possibly TRBD1 (6 bases). Germline CDR1 SNHLY, CDR2 FYNNEI. The CDR3 extends over 15 amino acids. Trimming cost V 1 base and J 2 bases, with 11 bases left between them.

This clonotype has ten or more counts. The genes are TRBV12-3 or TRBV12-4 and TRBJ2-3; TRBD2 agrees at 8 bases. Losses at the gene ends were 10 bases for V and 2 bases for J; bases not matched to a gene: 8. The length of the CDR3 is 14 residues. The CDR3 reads CATTAGAPTDTQYF. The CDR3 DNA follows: TGTGCCACTACAGCGGGGGCCCCCACAGATACGCAGTATTTT.

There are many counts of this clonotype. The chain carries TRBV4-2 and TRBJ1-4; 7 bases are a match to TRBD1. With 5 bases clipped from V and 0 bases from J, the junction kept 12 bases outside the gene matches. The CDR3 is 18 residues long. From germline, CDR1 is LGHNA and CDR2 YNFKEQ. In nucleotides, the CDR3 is TGTGCCAGCAGCGGATCTGACAGGGTTTATGCAACTAATGAAAAACTGTTTTTT. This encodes CASSGSDRVYATNEKLFF.

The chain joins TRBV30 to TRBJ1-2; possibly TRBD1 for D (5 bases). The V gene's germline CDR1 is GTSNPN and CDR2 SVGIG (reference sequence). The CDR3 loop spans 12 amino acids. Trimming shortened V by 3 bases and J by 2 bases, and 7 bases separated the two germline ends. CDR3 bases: TGTGCCTGGAGCCAGGGAAACTATGGCTACACCTTC. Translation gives CAWSQGNYGYTF.

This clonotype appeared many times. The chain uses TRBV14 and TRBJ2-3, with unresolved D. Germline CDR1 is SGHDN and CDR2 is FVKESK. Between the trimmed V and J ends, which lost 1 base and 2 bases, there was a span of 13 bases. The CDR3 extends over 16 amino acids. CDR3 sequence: CASSQGSSPITDTQYF. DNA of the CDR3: TGTGCCAGCAGCCAAGGGTCCAGCCCTATCACAGATACGCAGTATTTT.

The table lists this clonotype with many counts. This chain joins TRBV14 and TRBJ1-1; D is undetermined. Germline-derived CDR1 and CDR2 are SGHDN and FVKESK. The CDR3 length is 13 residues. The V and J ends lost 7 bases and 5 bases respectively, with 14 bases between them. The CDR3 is CASTRGSGTEAFF. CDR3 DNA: TGTGCCAGCACCAGAGGGAGCGGGACTGAAGCTTTCTTT.

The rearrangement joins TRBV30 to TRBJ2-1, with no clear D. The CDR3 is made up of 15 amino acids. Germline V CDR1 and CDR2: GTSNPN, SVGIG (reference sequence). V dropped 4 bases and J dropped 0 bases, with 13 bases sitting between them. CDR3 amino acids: CAWNSKGSSYNEQFF. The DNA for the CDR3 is TGTGCCTGGAATTCCAAGGGTAGCTCCTACAATGAGCAGTTCTTC. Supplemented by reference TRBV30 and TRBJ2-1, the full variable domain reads SQTIHQWPATLVQPVGSPLSLECTVEGTSNPNLYWYRQAAGRGLQLLFYSVGIGQISSEVPQNLSASRPQDRQFILSSKKLLLSDSGFYLCAWNSKGSSYNEQFFGPGTRLTVL.

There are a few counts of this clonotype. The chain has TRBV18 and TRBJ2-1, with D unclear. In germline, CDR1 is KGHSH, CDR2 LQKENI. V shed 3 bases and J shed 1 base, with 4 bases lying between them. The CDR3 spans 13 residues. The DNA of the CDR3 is TGTGCCAGCTCACCCCTTTCCTACAATGAGCAGTTCTTC. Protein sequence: CASSPLSYNEQFF.

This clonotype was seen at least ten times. The CDR3 region has the DNA TGTGCCAGCAGCTTAGCGCGACAGGGGCATGGCTACACCTTC. Its protein is CASSLARQGHGYTF. This chain links TRBV7-9 with TRBJ1-2; 8 nucleotides match TRBD1. CDR1 and CDR2 from the germline V gene are SEHNR and FQNEAQ (reference sequence). The V gene end was trimmed by 0 bases and the J gene end by 6 bases; junction bases not matched to a gene: 3. This CDR3 has 14 residues. The variable domain in full, with the rest retrieved from reference TRBV7-9 and TRBJ1-2, is DTGVSQNPRHKITKRGQNVTFRCDPISEHNRLYWYRQTLGQGPEFLTYFQNEAQLEKSRLLSDRFSAERPKGSFSTLEIQRTEQGDSAMYLCASSLARQGHGYTFGSGTRLTVV.

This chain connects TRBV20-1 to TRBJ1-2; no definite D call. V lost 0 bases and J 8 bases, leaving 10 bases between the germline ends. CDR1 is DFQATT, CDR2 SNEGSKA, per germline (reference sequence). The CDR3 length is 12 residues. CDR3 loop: CSAREGGGGYTF. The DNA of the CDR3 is TGCAGTGCTAGAGAGGGAGGCGGGGGCTACACCTTC.

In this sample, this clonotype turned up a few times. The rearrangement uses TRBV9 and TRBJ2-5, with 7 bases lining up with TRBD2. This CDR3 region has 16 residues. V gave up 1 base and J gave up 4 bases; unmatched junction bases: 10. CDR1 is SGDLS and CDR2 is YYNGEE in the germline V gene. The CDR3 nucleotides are TGTGCCAGCAGCGTAACCCGCGGCTCGGGAGGAGAGACCCAGTACTTC. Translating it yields CASSVTRGSGGETQYF.